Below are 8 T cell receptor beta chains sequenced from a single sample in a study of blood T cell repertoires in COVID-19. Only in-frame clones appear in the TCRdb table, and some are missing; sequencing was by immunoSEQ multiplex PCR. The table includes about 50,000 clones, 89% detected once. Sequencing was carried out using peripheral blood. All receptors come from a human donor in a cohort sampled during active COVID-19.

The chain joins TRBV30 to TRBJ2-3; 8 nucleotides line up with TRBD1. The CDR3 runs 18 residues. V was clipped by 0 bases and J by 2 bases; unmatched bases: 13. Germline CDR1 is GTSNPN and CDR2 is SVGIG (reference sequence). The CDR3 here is CAWSVDRGRGGNTDTQYF. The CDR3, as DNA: TGTGCCTGGAGTGTTGACAGGGGACGTGGTGGGAACACAGATACGCAGTATTTT.

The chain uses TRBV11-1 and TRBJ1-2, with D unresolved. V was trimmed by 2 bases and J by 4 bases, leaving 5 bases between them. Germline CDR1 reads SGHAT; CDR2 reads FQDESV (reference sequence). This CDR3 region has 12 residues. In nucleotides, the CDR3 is TGTGCCAGCAGCTTAACCAGCTATGGCTACACCTTC. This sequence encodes CASSLTSYGYTF.

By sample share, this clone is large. CDR3 bases: TGTGCCAGCAGTGTTGAGACAGTGGTCTATGGCTACACCTTC. Translation: CASSVETVVYGYTF. The chain employs TRBV2 and TRBJ1-2, with D tentatively TRBD1 (5 bases). This CDR3 comprises 14 residues. CDR1 and CDR2 from the germline V gene are SNHLY and FYNNEI. The V gene lost 4 bases and the J gene lost 4 bases, with 13 bases spanning the gap.

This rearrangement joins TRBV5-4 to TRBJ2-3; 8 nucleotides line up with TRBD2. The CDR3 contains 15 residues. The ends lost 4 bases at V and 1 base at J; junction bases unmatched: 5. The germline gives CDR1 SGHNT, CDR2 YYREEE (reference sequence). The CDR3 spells CASSKPGLGTDTQYF. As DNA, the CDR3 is TGTGCCAGCAGCAAACCGGGACTAGGCACAGATACGCAGTATTTT. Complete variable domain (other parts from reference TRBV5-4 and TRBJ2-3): ETGVTQSPTHLIKTRGQQVTLRCSSQSGHNTVSWYQQALGQGPQFIFQYYREEENGRGNFPPRFSGLQFPNYSSELNVNALELDDSALYLCASSKPGLGTDTQYFGPGTRLTVL.

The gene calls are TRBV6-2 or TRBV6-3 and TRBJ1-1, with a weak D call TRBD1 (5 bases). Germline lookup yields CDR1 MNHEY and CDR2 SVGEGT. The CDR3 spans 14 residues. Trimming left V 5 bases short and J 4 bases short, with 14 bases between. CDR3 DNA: TGTGCCAGCAGTAGGGGTGCAGGCCGCACTGAAGCTTTCTTT. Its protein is CASSRGAGRTEAFF.

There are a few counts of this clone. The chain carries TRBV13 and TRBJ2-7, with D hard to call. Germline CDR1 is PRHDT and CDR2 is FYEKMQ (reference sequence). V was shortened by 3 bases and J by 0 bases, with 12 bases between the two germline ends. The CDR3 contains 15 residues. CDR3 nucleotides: TGTGCCAGCAGCTTTCAGCAGGAATACTCCTACGAGCAGTACTTC. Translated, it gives CASSFQQEYSYEQYF.

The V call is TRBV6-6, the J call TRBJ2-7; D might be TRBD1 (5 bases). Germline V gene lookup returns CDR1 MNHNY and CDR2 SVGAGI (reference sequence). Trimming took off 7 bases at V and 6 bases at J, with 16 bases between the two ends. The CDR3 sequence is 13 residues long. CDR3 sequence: CASTRGPDSEQYF. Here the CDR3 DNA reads TGTGCCAGCACTAGGGGCCCGGATAGCGAGCAGTACTTC.

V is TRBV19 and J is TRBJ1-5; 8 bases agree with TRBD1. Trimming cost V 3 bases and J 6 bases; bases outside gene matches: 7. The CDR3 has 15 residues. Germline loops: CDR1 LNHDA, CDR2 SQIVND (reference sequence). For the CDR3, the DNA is TGTGCCAGTAGTATTGGTTACAGGGGGGGTCAGCCCCAGCATTTT. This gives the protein CASSIGYRGGQPQHF.